These 14 T cell receptor beta chains originate from one sample sequenced in a study of blood T cell repertoires in COVID-19. Profiling relied on immunoSEQ multiplex PCR, and the TCRdb table lists in-frame clones only, not all of them. The data show about 220,000 clones, with around 80% seen just once and about 7% held by the top ten. Material for sequencing was peripheral blood. The receptors come from a woman in her seventies with acute or convalescent COVID-19.

The rearrangement links TRBV30 to TRBJ2-1; possible D gene TRBD2, 5 bases. The CDR3 sequence is 17 residues long. Germline lookup yields CDR1 GTSNPN and CDR2 SVGIG (reference sequence). Trimming stripped 0 bases from V and 1 base from J, with 16 bases between. CDR3 loop: CAWSVRDGWESYNEQFF. Written as DNA, the CDR3 is TGTGCCTGGAGTGTACGTGACGGATGGGAGTCCTACAATGAGCAGTTCTTC. Full variable domain (outside the CDR3, taken from reference TRBV30 and TRBJ2-1): SQTIHQWPATLVQPVGSPLSLECTVEGTSNPNLYWYRQAAGRGLQLLFYSVGIGQISSEVPQNLSASRPQDRQFILSSKKLLLSDSGFYLCAWSVRDGWESYNEQFFGPGTRLTVL.

V and J are TRBV21-1 and TRBJ1-5. TRBV21-1 is deemed a pseudogene. The CDR3 is made up of 15 amino acids. CDR3 amino acids: CAKYPRVLSNQPQHF. The CDR3 bases are TGTGCCAAGTACCCGAGGGTCCTTAGCAATCAGCCCCAGCATTTT.

The CDR3 loop is CASSQHGTSVRDTQYF. For the CDR3, the DNA is TGTGCCAGCAGCCAGCACGGGACTAGCGTTCGAGATACGCAGTATTTT. The chain uses TRBV7-6 and TRBJ2-3; TRBD2 agrees at 10 bases. The junction had 10 bases not matched to a gene; V was cut back by 5 bases and J by 5 bases. The germline V gene has CDR1 SGHVS and CDR2 FNYEAQ. The CDR3 runs to 16 residues.

This rearrangement joins TRBV19 to TRBJ2-5, with D maybe TRBD2 (7 bases). The V end lost 1 base, the J end lost 7 bases, and 13 bases lay between the germline ends. The CDR3 covers 14 residues. Germline CDR1 reads LNHDA; CDR2 reads SQIVND (reference sequence). The CDR3 reads CASSIVAGEGTQYF. The DNA for the CDR3 is TGTGCCAGTAGTATAGTTGCAGGGGAGGGGACCCAGTACTTC.

The chain combines TRBV4-1 with TRBJ2-3, with D perhaps matching TRBD2 (5 bases). Germline CDR1 and CDR2: MGHRA and YSYEKL. Trimming took off 0 bases at V and 5 bases at J, with 15 bases between the two ends. The CDR3 spans 16 residues. CDR3 nucleotides: TGCGCCAGCAGCCAAGAGGACTTTCGCTTGGGAGATACGCAGTATTTT. Protein sequence: CASSQEDFRLGDTQYF.

This clone was seen a few times. V gene TRBV6-2 or TRBV6-3 combines with J gene TRBJ1-6; D is ambiguous. V was cut by 3 bases and J by 10 bases, with 16 bases left in between. The CDR3 sequence is 15 residues long. Per the germline V gene, CDR1 is MNHEY and CDR2 is SVGEGT. This CDR3 is CASSYYSDLGSPLHF. The CDR3 bases are TGTGCCAGCAGTTATTACTCGGATCTAGGATCACCCCTCCACTTT.

This clone was counted only a few times. The chain links TRBV7-9 to TRBJ1-6, with a tentative D call TRBD1 (5 bases). The CDR3 is 15 residues long. Per the germline V gene, CDR1 is SEHNR and CDR2 is FQNEAQ (reference sequence). The V and J ends lost 3 bases and 5 bases respectively, with 11 bases between them. The CDR3 loop reads CASSFSTENNSPLHF. In DNA form, the CDR3 reads TGTGCCAGCAGCTTTTCGACAGAGAATAATTCACCCCTCCACTTT.

The V call is TRBV4-1, the J call TRBJ2-2; a possible D gene is TRBD2 (7 bases). The CDR3 runs 18 residues. Germline loops: CDR1 MGHRA, CDR2 YSYEKL. With 0 bases removed from V and 5 bases from J, the gap between germline ends came to 19 bases. The CDR3 DNA sequence: TGCGCCAGCAGCCAAGAAATGGCGGGGGCCCTTGGGACCGGGGAGCTGTTTTTT. This encodes CASSQEMAGALGTGELFF.

The chain joins TRBV29-1 to TRBJ2-3; TRBD2 matches 9 bases. V lost 0 bases and J lost 5; bases outside the gene matches: 15. CDR3 length equals 18 residues. Germline V gene lookup returns CDR1 SQVTM and CDR2 ANQGSEA. CDR3 in amino acids: CSVEDPRVAGVREDTQYF. DNA for the CDR3: TGCAGCGTTGAAGACCCCCGGGTAGCGGGGGTGAGAGAAGATACGCAGTATTTT.

V and J are TRBV14 and TRBJ2-5, with no clear D. The V and J ends lost 1 base and 5 bases respectively, with 8 bases between them. CDR1 is SGHDN and CDR2 is FVKESK in the germline V gene. The CDR3 runs to 13 residues. CDR3 sequence (DNA): TGTGCCAGCAGCCAAGTTAGTTATGAGACCCAGTACTTC. Protein product: CASSQVSYETQYF.

This clone showed up just once. The chain is built from TRBV19 and TRBJ2-1; the match to TRBD2 covers 8 bases. The V segment lost 5 bases and the J segment 6 bases; nucleotides outside the gene matches: 9. The CDR3 runs 15 residues. The germline V gene has CDR1 LNHDA and CDR2 SQIVND (reference sequence). The DNA for the CDR3 is TGTGCCAGTAGTCTCCAGCGGGGGTCATCCAATGAGCAGTTCTTC. This gives the protein CASSLQRGSSNEQFF.

This clone was recorded a few times. This sequence joins TRBV11-3 and TRBJ2-3, with 11 bases that match TRBD1. The CDR3 has 15 residues. J lost 6 bases, V lost 5 bases, and 7 bases had no gene match. From germline, CDR1 is SGHNT and CDR2 YENEEA. The CDR3, as DNA: TGTGCCAGCAGCGCCGGACAGGGGGCGACGGATACGCAGTATTTT. This translates into CASSAGQGATDTQYF.

This rearrangement joins TRBV4-3 to TRBJ2-3, with a weak D call TRBD1 (5 bases). V was pared by 0 bases and J by 0 bases, with 16 bases between. The CDR3 contains 18 residues. Looked up from germline, CDR1 is LGHNA and CDR2 is YSLEER. The chain's CDR3 is CASSQDGPTDPSTDTQYF. The DNA for the CDR3 is TGCGCCAGCAGCCAAGACGGGCCGACAGATCCCAGCACAGATACGCAGTATTTT.

The chain joins TRBV7-2 to TRBJ2-5; TRBD1 matches at 7 bases. CDR3 length equals 12 residues. The V and J ends lost 1 base and 9 bases, in that order; junction bases with no gene match: 2. The germline V gene has CDR1 SGHTA and CDR2 FQGNSA. CDR3 in amino acids: CASSLVTGAQYF. DNA for the CDR3: TGTGCCAGCAGCTTAGTAACAGGGGCCCAGTACTTC.